A single sample gave rise to the 17 T cell receptor beta chains below, sequenced in a study of blood T cells in healthy people across ages. The use of a sample-barcoded 5' primer and a J-beta primer mix characterized a second PCR of roughly 6 to 11 cycles. From the 5' RACE reads, TCRdb called clonotypes with MiXCR, one entry per CDR3 protein. The table lists about 1.4 million distinct CDR3 sequences, roughly 60% of them singletons. Sequenced: blood. Source of these receptors: a man aged 18 to 30 in good health.

The chain uses TRBV5-1 and TRBJ2-7; D may be TRBD1 (9 bases). Trimming pared 7 bases from V and 2 bases from J, leaving 16 bases between. Germline CDR1 and CDR2: SGHRS and YFSETQ. The CDR3 covers 14 residues. Here the CDR3 reads CASGSGTGTYEQYF. For the CDR3, the DNA is TGCGCCAGCGGTAGCGGGACAGGGACCTACGAGCAGTACTTC. Variable domain in full (rest from reference TRBV5-1 and TRBJ2-7): KAGVTQTPRYLIKTRGQQVTLSCSPISGHRSVSWYQQTPGQGLQFLFEYFSETQRNKGNFPGRFSGRQFSNSRSEMNVSTLELGDSALYLCASGSGTGTYEQYFGPGTRLTVT.

This clonotype was detected a few times. The chain uses TRBV20-1 and TRBJ2-7; D perhaps matches TRBD2 (6 bases). The ends were cut back, 3 bases at V and 3 bases at J, with 15 bases in the middle. The CDR3 spans 14 residues. The germline gives CDR1 DFQATT, CDR2 SNEGSKA (reference sequence). The CDR3 DNA sequence: TGCAGTGCTAGGCCACCGGGACTCAACTACGAGCAGTACTTC. It is translated as CSARPPGLNYEQYF.

The chain recombines TRBV12-3 or TRBV12-4 with TRBJ1-5; 7 bases are shared with TRBD1. This CDR3 region has 13 residues. Unmatched junction bases numbered 5, after V lost 6 bases and J lost 6 bases. In nucleotides, the CDR3 is TGTGCCAGCAGGGGAACAGGGGTTCAGCCCCAGCATTTT. Encoded protein: CASRGTGVQPQHF.

The chain is built from TRBV20-1 and TRBJ2-5; no definite D call. This CDR3 has 13 residues. V was pared by 1 base and J by 1 base, with 7 bases between. Germline V gives CDR1 DFQATT, CDR2 SNEGSKA (reference sequence). The CDR3 nucleotides are TGCAGTGCTAGAGTTGAGGCCCAAGAGACCCAGTACTTC. It encodes CSARVEAQETQYF.

The J gene is TRBJ2-7, the V gene TRBV3-1; no clear D. V gave up 1 base and J gave up 4 bases, with 20 bases separating them. The CDR3 sequence is 17 residues long. CDR1 LGHDT and CDR2 YNNKEL come from the germline V gene (reference sequence). The DNA for the CDR3 is TGTGCCAGCAGCCAAGTGGAAGGGCCCGCGACTTCTTACGAGCAGTACTTC. Translating gives CASSQVEGPATSYEQYF.

J is TRBJ2-1 and V is TRBV21-1; the table gives TRBD1 as D, unverified against the DNA. TRBV21-1 is designated a pseudogene. CDR3 length: 23 amino acids. CDR3 sequence: CASSKGVTRRDRELFRSYNEQFF. The DNA of the CDR3 is TGTGCCAGCAGCAAAGGGGTGACGCGAAGGGACAGGGAACTTTTTCGGTCCTACAATGAGCAGTTCTTC.

This clonotype was picked up a small number of times. This chain joins TRBV6-2 or TRBV6-3 and TRBJ2-5, with TRBD2 matching over 8 bases. CDR1 and CDR2 (germline): MNHEY, SVGEGT. The CDR3 totals 15 residues. Unmatched junction bases numbered 7, after V lost 2 bases and J lost 5 bases. The CDR3 sequence is CASSYAGLVMETQYF. The CDR3 bases are TGTGCCAGCAGTTACGCGGGACTAGTTATGGAGACCCAGTACTTC.

The DNA of the CDR3 is TGTGCCAGCAGAGCGGGACCAGCGGGCACAGATACGCAGTATTTT. Translated: CASRAGPAGTDTQYF. The V call is TRBV2, the J call TRBJ2-3; 7 bases match TRBD2. From germline, CDR1 is SNHLY and CDR2 FYNNEI. V lost 6 bases, J lost 1 base, and 7 bases stayed unmatched. The CDR3 totals 15 residues.

The rearrangement uses TRBV11-2 and TRBJ1-6, with a possible D match to TRBD1 (5 bases). This CDR3 comprises 16 residues. Germline V lookup: CDR1 SGHAT, CDR2 FQNNGV. V lost 0 bases and J 7 bases, leaving 13 bases between the germline ends. The CDR3, as DNA: TGTGCCAGCAGCTTAGATTTCGGGGGTACAAATTCACCCCTCCACTTT. Translating it yields CASSLDFGGTNSPLHF.

The chain employs TRBV29-1 and TRBJ2-7; no clear D. V lost 3 bases, J lost 3 bases, and 12 bases lay in between. Looked up from germline, CDR1 is SQVTM and CDR2 is ANQGSEA. This CDR3 has 13 residues. This chain's CDR3 is CSVDGARGYEQYF. CDR3 in DNA: TGCAGCGTTGACGGAGCCCGCGGCTACGAGCAGTACTTC.

This clonotype was seen only a few times. The chain is built from TRBV4-1 and TRBJ2-7; TRBD1 aligns across 9 bases. Trimming at V came to 3 bases and at J to 3 bases, leaving 6 bases not matched to a gene. CDR3 size: 15 residues. CDR1 and CDR2 (germline): MGHRA, YSYEKL. The CDR3 nucleotides are TGCGCCAGCAGCCATTCCGGGACAGGGATCTACGAGCAGTACTTC. This codes for CASSHSGTGIYEQYF.

This clonotype was seen many times. The chain has TRBV2 and TRBJ2-7; no reliable D call. V lost 4 bases and J 3 bases, leaving 1 base between the germline ends. Germline V gives CDR1 SNHLY, CDR2 FYNNEI. This CDR3 contains 10 residues. CDR3 amino acids: CASSVYEQYF. DNA for the CDR3: TGTGCCAGCAGTGTCTACGAGCAGTACTTC.

The chain carries TRBV6-2 or TRBV6-3 and TRBJ2-1, with TRBD2 matching over 7 bases. The tail of the sequence fits TRBJ2-7 better, so the J call may be wrong. The CDR3 has 17 residues. Germline values: CDR1 MNHEY, CDR2 SVGEGT. In DNA, the CDR3 is TGTGCCAGCAGTTACTCGGCCCCGGGAGGCCTATACAATGAGCAGTACTTC. Protein product: CASSYSAPGGLYNEQYF.

J is TRBJ2-5 and V is TRBV6-5, with D maybe TRBD2 (5 bases). The germline V gene has CDR1 MNHEY and CDR2 SVGAGI. Trimming took 3 bases from V and 5 from J, leaving 10 bases between them. The CDR3 has 13 amino acids. The CDR3 coding sequence is TGTGCCAGCAGTTATGGTAGAGGGGAGACCCAGTACTTC. This gives the protein CASSYGRGETQYF.

The J gene is TRBJ2-3, the V gene TRBV6-5; D possibly corresponds to TRBD2 (7 bases). CDR3 length: 18 amino acids. From germline, CDR1 is MNHEY and CDR2 SVGAGI. V was shortened by 0 bases and J by 3 bases, with 19 bases between the two germline ends. The CDR3 is CASSYSTEGGALTDTQYF. The CDR3 DNA reads as TGTGCCAGCAGTTACTCGACTGAGGGGGGGGCTCTTACAGATACGCAGTATTTT.

This clonotype appeared a few times. CDR3 amino acids: CASSERLAAPTNEQFF. The CDR3 DNA is TGTGCCAGCAGTGAAAGGCTAGCGGCCCCCACCAATGAGCAGTTCTTC. V gene TRBV2 combines with J gene TRBJ2-1; TRBD2 aligns across 7 bases. This CDR3 is built from 16 residues. The J segment lost 6 bases and the V segment lost 2 bases, leaving 10 bases of the junction unmatched. The germline gives CDR1 SNHLY, CDR2 FYNNEI.

The V call is TRBV5-1, the J call TRBJ2-7; TRBD2 aligns across 7 bases. In germline, CDR1 is SGHRS, CDR2 YFSETQ. The trim removed 4 bases at V and 2 bases at J, leaving 12 bases unmatched. The CDR3 is made up of 16 amino acids. The CDR3 loop is CASSPGLAVITYEQYF. CDR3 in DNA: TGCGCCAGCAGCCCCGGGCTAGCGGTAATTACCTACGAGCAGTACTTC.